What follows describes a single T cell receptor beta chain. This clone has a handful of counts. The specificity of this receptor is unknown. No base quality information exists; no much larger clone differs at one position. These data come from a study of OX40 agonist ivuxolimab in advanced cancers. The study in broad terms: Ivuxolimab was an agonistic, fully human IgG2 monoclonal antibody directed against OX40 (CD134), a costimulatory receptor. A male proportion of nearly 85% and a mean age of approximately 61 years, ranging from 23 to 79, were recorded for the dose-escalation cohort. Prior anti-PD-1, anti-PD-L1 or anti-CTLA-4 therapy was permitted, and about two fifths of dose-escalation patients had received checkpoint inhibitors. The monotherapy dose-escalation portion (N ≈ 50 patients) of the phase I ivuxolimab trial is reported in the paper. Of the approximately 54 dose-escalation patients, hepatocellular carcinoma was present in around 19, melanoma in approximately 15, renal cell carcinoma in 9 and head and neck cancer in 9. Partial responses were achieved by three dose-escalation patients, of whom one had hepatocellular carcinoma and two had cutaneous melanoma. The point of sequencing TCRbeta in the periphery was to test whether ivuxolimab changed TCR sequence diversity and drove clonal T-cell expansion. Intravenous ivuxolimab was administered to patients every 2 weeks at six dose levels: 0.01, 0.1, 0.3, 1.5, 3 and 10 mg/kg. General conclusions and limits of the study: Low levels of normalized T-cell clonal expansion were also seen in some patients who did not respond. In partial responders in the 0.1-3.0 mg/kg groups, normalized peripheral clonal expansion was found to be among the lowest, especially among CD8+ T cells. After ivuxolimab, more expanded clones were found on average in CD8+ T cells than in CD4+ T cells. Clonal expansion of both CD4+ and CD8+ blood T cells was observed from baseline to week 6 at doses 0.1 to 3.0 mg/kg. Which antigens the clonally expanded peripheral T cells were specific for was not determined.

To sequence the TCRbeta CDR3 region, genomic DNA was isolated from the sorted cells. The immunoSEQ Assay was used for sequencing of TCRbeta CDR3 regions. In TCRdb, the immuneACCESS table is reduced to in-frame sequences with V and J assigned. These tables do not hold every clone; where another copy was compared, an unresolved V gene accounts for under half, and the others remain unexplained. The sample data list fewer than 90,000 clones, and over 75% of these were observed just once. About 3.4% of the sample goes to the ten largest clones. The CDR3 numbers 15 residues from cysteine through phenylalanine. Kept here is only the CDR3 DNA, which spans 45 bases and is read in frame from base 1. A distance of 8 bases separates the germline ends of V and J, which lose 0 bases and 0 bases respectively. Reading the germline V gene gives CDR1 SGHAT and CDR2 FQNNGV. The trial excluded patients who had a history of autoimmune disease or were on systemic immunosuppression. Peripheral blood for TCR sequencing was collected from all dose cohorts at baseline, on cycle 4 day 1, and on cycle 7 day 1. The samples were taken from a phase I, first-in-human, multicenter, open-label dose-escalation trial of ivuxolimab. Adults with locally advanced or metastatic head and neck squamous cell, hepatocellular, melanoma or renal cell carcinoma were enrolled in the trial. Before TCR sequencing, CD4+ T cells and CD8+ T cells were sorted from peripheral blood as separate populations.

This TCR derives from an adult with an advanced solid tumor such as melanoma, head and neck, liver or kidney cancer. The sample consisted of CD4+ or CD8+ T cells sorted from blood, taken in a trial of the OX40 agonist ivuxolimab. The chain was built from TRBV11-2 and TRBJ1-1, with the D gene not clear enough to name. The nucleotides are TGTGCCAGCAGCTTAGAGCCAGGTTTGAACACTGAAGCTTTCTTT. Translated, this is CASSLEPGLNTEAFF.